The clone carrying this T cell receptor beta chain was recorded a few times. The sample is drawn from a study of blood T cell repertoires in COVID-19. Between the trimmed V and J ends, which lost 3 bases and 6 bases, there was a span of 11 bases. Germline V gene lookup returns CDR1 SGHAT and CDR2 FQNNGV. This CDR3 has 13 amino acids. Assay used: immunoSEQ multiplex PCR; TCRdb lists only in-frame clones, some missing. Of 250,000 to 350,000 clones in the sample, more than 70% were seen once. This chain uses TRBV11-2 with TRBJ1-1, with D maybe TRBD1 (5 bases). Sequencing was performed on peripheral blood. The source is a woman in her forties or fifties who had recovered from COVID-19. CDR3 nucleotide sequence: TGTGCCAGCAGCTTTAACCGGGGGGCTGAAGCTTTCTTT. Encoded protein: CASSFNRGAEAFF.